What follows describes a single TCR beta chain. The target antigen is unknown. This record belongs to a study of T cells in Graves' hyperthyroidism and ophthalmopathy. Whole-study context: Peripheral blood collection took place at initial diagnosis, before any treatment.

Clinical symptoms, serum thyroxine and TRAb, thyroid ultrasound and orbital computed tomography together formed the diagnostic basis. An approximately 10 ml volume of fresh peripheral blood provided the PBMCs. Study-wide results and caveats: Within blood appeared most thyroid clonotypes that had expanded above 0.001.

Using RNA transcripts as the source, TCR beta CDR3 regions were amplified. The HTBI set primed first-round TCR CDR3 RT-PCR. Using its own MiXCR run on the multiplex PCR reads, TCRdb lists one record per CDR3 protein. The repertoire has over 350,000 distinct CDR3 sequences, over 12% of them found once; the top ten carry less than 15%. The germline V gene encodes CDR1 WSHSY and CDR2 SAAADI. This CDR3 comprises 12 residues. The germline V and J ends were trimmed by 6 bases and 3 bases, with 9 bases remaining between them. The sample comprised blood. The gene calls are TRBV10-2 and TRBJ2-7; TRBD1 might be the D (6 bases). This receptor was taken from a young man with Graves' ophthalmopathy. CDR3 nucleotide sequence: TGCGCCAGCAGGGACAGCATCTACGAGCAGTACTTC. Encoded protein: CASRDSIYEQYF.